This T cell receptor beta chain stems from a study of T cells in tumors after PD-1 blockade. There are a few counts of this clone. The germline V gene has CDR1 SNHLY and CDR2 FYNNEI. V was clipped by 8 bases and J by 9 bases; unmatched bases: 14. This CDR3 contains 16 residues. Profiled with immunoSEQ multiplex PCR; TCRdb holds only in-frame clones, not every one. The table records more than 20,000 clones, just under 80% of them present only once. The receptor was derived from a human donor with basal cell carcinoma. V usage is TRBV2 and J usage is TRBJ1-6, with 9 bases aligning to TRBD1. This sample comprised PBMCs, obtained before anti-PD-1 treatment. CDR3 protein: CASERRATGGFSPLHF. CDR3 DNA sequence: TGTGCCAGCGAGCGGCGGGCGACAGGGGGTTTTTCACCCCTCCACTTT.